These T cell receptor beta chains were read from a single sample in a study of cytomegalovirus exposure and HLA in healthy donors. Clones were read by immunoSEQ multiplex PCR, and TCRdb kept only the in-frame ones, dropping some. The sample records 85,000 to 100,000 clones, around four fifths being singletons. Sequenced: PBMCs. These receptors were obtained from a woman aged 40 to 50 in good health and CMV-seropositive. CDR3s include the opening cysteine and the closing phenylalanine or tryptophan. The D gene is left open where the match is weak. Expanded clones are given a class, and other clones once, few, many or no size at all.

CDR3 protein: CASSLGGSNYGYTF
CDR3 DNA: TGTGCCAGCAGCTTAGGCGGCAGTAACTATGGCTACACCTTC
V gene: TRBV11-2
D gene: NA
clone size: NA
J gene: TRBJ1-2

CDR3 protein: CASSLRPSGTYNEQFF
CDR3 DNA: TGTGCCAGCAGCTTAAGGCCTAGCGGAACCTACAATGAGCAGTTCTTC
V gene: TRBV11-2
D gene: TRBD2
clone size: NA
J gene: TRBJ2-1

CDR3 protein: CASSDVAGTWLEQFF
CDR3 DNA: TGCGCCAGCAGTGATGTGGCGGGGACGTGGTTGGAGCAGTTCTTC
V gene: TRBV10-1
D gene: NA
clone size: NA
J gene: TRBJ2-1

CDR3 protein: CASSSGQGAPGYTF
CDR3 DNA: TGTGCCAGCAGCTCAGGACAGGGGGCGCCTGGCTACACCTTC
V gene: TRBV16
D gene: TRBD1
clone size: NA
J gene: TRBJ1-2

CDR3 protein: CASSQDPSTADYYEQYF
CDR3 DNA: TGCGCCAGCAGCCAAGACCCGTCGACCGCCGACTACTACGAGCAGTACTTC
V gene: TRBV4-1
D gene: NA
clone size: NA
J gene: TRBJ2-7

CDR3 protein: CASSEQGTVGYTF
CDR3 DNA: TGTGCCAGCAGTGAACAGGGGACGGTGGGCTACACCTTC
V gene: TRBV6-1
D gene: NA
clone size: few
J gene: TRBJ1-2

CDR3 protein: CASNVRGVTEAFF
CDR3 DNA: TGTGCCAGCAATGTCAGAGGCGTGACTGAAGCTTTCTTT
V gene: TRBV6-6
D gene: NA
clone size: NA
J gene: TRBJ1-1

CDR3 protein: CASSLPGQRTDTQYF
CDR3 DNA: TGTGCCAGCAGCTTACCGGGACAGCGCACAGATACGCAGTATTTT
V gene: TRBV5-4
D gene: TRBD1
clone size: few
J gene: TRBJ2-3

CDR3 protein: CASSTGQGAIETQYF
CDR3 DNA: TGCGCCAGCAGCACAGGACAGGGGGCTATAGAGACCCAGTACTTC
V gene: TRBV5-1
D gene: TRBD1
clone size: NA
J gene: TRBJ2-5

CDR3 protein: CASSVGPASGGGEQYF
CDR3 DNA: TGTGCCAGCAGCGTTGGGCCCGCTAGCGGAGGGGGCGAGCAGTACTTC
V gene: TRBV9
D gene: NA
clone size: NA
J gene: TRBJ2-7

CDR3 protein: CASSKRDRSSYEQYF
CDR3 DNA: TGTGCCAGCAGCAAACGGGACAGGAGCTCCTACGAGCAGTACTTC
V gene: TRBV5-8
D gene: TRBD1
clone size: NA
J gene: TRBJ2-7

CDR3 protein: CASSSARHQPQHF
CDR3 DNA: TGTGCCAGCAGCAGTGCTAGACATCAGCCCCAGCATTTT
V gene: TRBV7-6
D gene: NA
clone size: NA
J gene: TRBJ1-5

CDR3 protein: CASSVSGAGTQYF
CDR3 DNA: TGTGCCAGCAGCGTCAGCGGGGCCGGAACCCAGTACTTC
V gene: TRBV9
D gene: TRBD2
clone size: NA
J gene: TRBJ2-5

CDR3 protein: CSVGSGTANTEAFF
CDR3 DNA: TGCAGCGTGGGATCCGGGACAGCGAACACTGAAGCTTTCTTT
V gene: TRBV29-1
D gene: TRBD1
clone size: NA
J gene: TRBJ1-1

CDR3 protein: CASSLGEGRNEQFF
CDR3 DNA: TGCGCCAGCAGCTTGGGGGAGGGCCGAAATGAGCAGTTCTTC
V gene: TRBV5-1
D gene: TRBD2
clone size: NA
J gene: TRBJ2-1

CDR3 protein: CASTARQGGFYEQYF
CDR3 DNA: TGTGCCAGCACCGCCCGACAGGGTGGATTCTACGAGCAGTACTTC
V gene: TRBV6-1
D gene: TRBD1
clone size: NA
J gene: TRBJ2-7

CDR3 protein: CASSLLPASRETQYF
CDR3 DNA: TGTGCCAGTAGCCTCCTACCAGCGTCCCGCGAGACCCAGTACTTC
V gene: TRBV19
D gene: NA
clone size: NA
J gene: TRBJ2-5

CDR3 protein: CASSLAGGTSSYNEQFF
CDR3 DNA: TGTGCCAGCAGCTTAGCGGGCGGGACGAGCTCCTACAATGAGCAGTTCTTC
V gene: TRBV7-6
D gene: NA
clone size: NA
J gene: TRBJ2-1

CDR3 protein: CASSLGTGLGVKTQYF
CDR3 DNA: TGTGCCAGCAGTTTAGGGACAGGGTTGGGAGTAAAGACCCAGTACTTC
V gene: TRBV27
D gene: TRBD1
clone size: NA
J gene: TRBJ2-5

CDR3 protein: CASSPTPRGSSYNEQFF
CDR3 DNA: TGTGCCAGTAGTCCCACCCCCCGGGGGAGCTCCTACAATGAGCAGTTCTTC
V gene: TRBV19
D gene: NA
clone size: few
J gene: TRBJ2-1

CDR3 protein: CASSQALGSPDQPQHF
CDR3 DNA: TGTGCCAGCAGCCAAGCTTTGGGCAGTCCCGATCAGCCCCAGCATTTT
V gene: TRBV4-1
D gene: NA
clone size: few
J gene: TRBJ1-5

CDR3 protein: CASSEEGITEAFF
CDR3 DNA: TGTGCCAGCAGTGAGGAGGGGATCACTGAAGCTTTCTTT
V gene: TRBV2
D gene: NA
clone size: NA
J gene: TRBJ1-1

CDR3 protein: CASSYRTSWETQYF
CDR3 DNA: TGTGCCAGCAGTTATCGTACCAGTTGGGAGACCCAGTACTTC
V gene: TRBV6-6
D gene: NA
clone size: NA
J gene: TRBJ2-5

CDR3 protein: CASSYLSGSVNNEQFF
CDR3 DNA: TGCGCCAGCAGCTACCTCAGCGGGAGCGTCAACAATGAGCAGTTCTTC
V gene: TRBV5-1
D gene: TRBD2
clone size: NA
J gene: TRBJ2-1

CDR3 protein: CASSSLAGVRTGELFF
CDR3 DNA: TGTGCCAGCAGTTCATTAGCGGGAGTTCGGACCGGGGAGCTGTTTTTT
V gene: TRBV28
D gene: TRBD2
clone size: NA
J gene: TRBJ2-2

CDR3 protein: CASSARLAGRYNEQFF
CDR3 DNA: TGTGCCAGCAGCGCCCGACTAGCGGGAAGGTACAATGAGCAGTTCTTC
V gene: TRBV13
D gene: TRBD2
clone size: NA
J gene: TRBJ2-1

CDR3 protein: CASSSTGYEQYF
CDR3 DNA: TGTGCCAGCAGTTCTACAGGGTACGAGCAGTACTTC
V gene: TRBV27
D gene: NA
clone size: once
J gene: TRBJ2-7

CDR3 protein: CASSLGQEAFF
CDR3 DNA: TGTGCCAGCAGCTTAGGACAGGAAGCTTTCTTT
V gene: TRBV7-9
D gene: NA
clone size: medium-sized
J gene: TRBJ1-1